This TCR beta chain was sequenced for a study of T cells in Graves' hyperthyroidism and ophthalmopathy. For Graves' hyperthyroidism to be stable, ophthalmopathy could not progress within 18 months. Uncontrolled infection, other autoimmune disease, pregnancy and lactation each barred patients from inclusion. Fresh peripheral blood, around 10 ml, yielded the PBMCs. TCR beta CDR3 regions were amplified from RNA. The HTBI primer set was used in a first-round RT-PCR of the TCR CDR3. From the multiplex PCR reads, TCRdb called clonotypes with MiXCR, one entry per CDR3 protein. The sample shows fewer than 400,000 distinct CDR3 sequences, over 15% of them seen only once. In the case of this clonotype: Antigen specificity is unknown.

Study findings and constraints: Median prediction lead before ophthalmopathy onset was 5.5 to 7 months with the model.

V was pared by 4 bases and J by 2 bases, with 24 bases between. Germline CDR1 reads DFQATT; CDR2 reads SNEGSKA (reference sequence). This CDR3 has 17 amino acids. This chain joins TRBV20-1 and TRBJ2-7; D ambiguous. Sequencing input: blood. This receptor was identified in a man in his thirties or forties with Graves' hyperthyroidism. The CDR3 protein is CSATMPFDFRGAYEQYF. Here the CDR3 DNA reads TGCAGTGCTACTATGCCCTTCGACTTTCGCGGAGCCTACGAGCAGTACTTC.